The T cell receptor beta chain described here comes from a study of T cells in Graves' hyperthyroidism and ophthalmopathy. Participants, patients aged 18 to 65, had newly diagnosed hyperthyroidism with a duration under 2 months. Clinical symptoms, serum thyroxine and TRAb, thyroid ultrasound and orbital computed tomography were used for the diagnoses. This clonotype was counted between two and nine times. Its antigen is currently unknown. Study observations and caveats: Ophthalmopathy and stable hyperthyroidism were told apart by a 13 V-J model.

Deletions cut 6 bases from V and 0 bases from J, with 14 bases between. The CDR3 contains 14 residues. Germline CDR1 and CDR2: SQVTM and ANQGSEA. RNA transcripts yielded amplified TCR beta CDR3 regions. HTBI primers were the set used in a first-round RT-PCR of the TCR CDR3. One entry per CDR3 protein results from TCRdb running MiXCR on the multiplex PCR reads. Of hundreds of thousands of distinct CDR3 sequences detected, approximately 15% appear once; the ten largest clones hold 9.5% to 13%. The sequenced sample was blood. The TCR was taken from a woman younger than 30 with Graves' hyperthyroidism. The chain is built from TRBV29-1 and TRBJ1-1; D gene ambiguous. The CDR3: CSVGRSSMNTEAFF. CDR3 coding DNA: TGCAGCGTAGGCCGGTCAAGTATGAACACTGAAGCTTTCTTT.